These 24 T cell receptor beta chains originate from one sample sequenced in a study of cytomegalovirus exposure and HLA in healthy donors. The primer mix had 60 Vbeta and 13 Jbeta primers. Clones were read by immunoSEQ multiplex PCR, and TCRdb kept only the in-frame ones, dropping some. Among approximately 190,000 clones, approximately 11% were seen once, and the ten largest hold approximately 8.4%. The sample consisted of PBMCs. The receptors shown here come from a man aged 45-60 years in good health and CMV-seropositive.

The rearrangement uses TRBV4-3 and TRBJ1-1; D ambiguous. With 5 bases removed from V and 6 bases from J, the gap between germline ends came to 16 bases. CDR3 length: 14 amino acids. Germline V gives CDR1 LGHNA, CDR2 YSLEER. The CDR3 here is CASSDYATSSEAFF. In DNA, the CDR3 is TGCGCCAGCAGCGACTATGCTACGTCTTCTGAAGCTTTCTTT.

The CDR3 sequence: CASRGGTGNTGELFF. The CDR3 coding sequence is TGCGCCAGCAGAGGAGGGACAGGGAACACCGGGGAGCTGTTTTTT. The rearrangement links TRBV5-1 to TRBJ2-2, with 8 bases lining up with TRBD1. Germline assignment: CDR1 SGHRS and CDR2 YFSETQ. V lost 5 bases and J lost 1; bases outside the gene matches: 4. There are 15 residues in the CDR3.

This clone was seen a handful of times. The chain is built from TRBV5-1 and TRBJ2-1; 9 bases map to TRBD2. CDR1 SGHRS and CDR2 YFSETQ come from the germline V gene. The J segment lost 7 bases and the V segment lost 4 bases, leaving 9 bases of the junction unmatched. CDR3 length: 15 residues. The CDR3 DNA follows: TGCGCCAGCAGCGACCGTAGCGGGGGTAGTAATGAGCAGTTCTTC. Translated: CASSDRSGGSNEQFF.

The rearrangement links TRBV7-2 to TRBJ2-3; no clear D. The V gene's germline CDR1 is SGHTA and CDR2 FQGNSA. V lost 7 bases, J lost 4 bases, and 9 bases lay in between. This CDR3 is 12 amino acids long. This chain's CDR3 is CASTLRADTQYF. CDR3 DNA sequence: TGTGCCAGCACCCTTCGGGCAGATACGCAGTATTTT.

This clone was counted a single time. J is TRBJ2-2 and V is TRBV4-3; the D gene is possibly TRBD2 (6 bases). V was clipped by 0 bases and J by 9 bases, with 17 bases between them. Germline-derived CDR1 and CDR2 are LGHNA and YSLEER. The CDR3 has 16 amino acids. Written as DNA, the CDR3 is TGCGCCAGCAGCCAAGATCTGGGACTTGGGTACCGGGAGCTGTTTTTT. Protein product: CASSQDLGLGYRELFF.

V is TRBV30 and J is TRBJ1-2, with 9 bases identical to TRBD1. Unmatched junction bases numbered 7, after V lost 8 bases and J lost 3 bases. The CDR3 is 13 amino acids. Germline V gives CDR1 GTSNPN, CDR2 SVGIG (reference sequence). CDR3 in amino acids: CALRTGAYYGYTF. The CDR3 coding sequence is TGTGCCCTCCGGACAGGGGCCTACTATGGCTACACCTTC.

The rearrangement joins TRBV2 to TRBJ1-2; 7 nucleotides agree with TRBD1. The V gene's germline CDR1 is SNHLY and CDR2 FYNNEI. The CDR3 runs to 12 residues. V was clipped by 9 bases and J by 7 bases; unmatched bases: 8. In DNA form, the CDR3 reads TGTGCCAGGGGACAGCCCCTCTCTGGCTACACCTTC. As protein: CARGQPLSGYTF.

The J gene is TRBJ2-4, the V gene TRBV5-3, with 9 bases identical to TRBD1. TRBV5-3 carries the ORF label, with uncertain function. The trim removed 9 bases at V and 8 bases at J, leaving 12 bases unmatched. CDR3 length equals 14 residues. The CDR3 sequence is CAILQGAIHDIQYF. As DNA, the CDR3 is TGTGCCATATTACAGGGGGCTATACATGACATTCAGTACTTC.

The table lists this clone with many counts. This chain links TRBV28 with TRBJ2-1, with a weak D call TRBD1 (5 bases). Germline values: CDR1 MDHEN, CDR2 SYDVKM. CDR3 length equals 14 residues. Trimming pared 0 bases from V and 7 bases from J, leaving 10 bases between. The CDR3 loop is CASSLWQGKNEQFF. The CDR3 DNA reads TGTGCCAGCAGTTTATGGCAGGGTAAAAATGAGCAGTTCTTC. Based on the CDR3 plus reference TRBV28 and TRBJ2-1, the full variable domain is DVKVTQSSRYLVKRTGEKVFLECVQDMDHENMFWYRQDPGLGLRLIYFSYDVKMKEKGDIPEGYSVSREKKERFSLILESASTNQTSMYLCASSLWQGKNEQFFGPGTRLTVL.

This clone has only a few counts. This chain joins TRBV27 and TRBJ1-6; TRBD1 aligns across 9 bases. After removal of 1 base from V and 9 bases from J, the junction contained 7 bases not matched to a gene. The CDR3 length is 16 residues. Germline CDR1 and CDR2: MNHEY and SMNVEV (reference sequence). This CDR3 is CASSLYSGTGLSPLHF. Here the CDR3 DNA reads TGTGCCAGCAGTTTATACTCCGGGACAGGGCTTTCACCCCTCCACTTT.

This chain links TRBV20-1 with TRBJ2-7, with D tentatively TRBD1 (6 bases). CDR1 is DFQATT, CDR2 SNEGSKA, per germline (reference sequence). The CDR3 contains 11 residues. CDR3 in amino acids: CGAGEAYEQYV. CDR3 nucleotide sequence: TGCGGAGCAGGGGAAGCCTACGAGCAGTACGTC.

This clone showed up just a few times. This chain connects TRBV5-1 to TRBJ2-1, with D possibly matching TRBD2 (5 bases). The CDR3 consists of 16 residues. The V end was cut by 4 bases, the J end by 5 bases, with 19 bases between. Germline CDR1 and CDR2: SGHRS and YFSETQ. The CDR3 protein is CASSQIRSGRNNEQFF. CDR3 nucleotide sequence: TGCGCCAGCAGCCAAATCCGTAGTGGGAGAAACAATGAGCAGTTCTTC. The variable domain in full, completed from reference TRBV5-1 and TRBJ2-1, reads KAGVTQTPRYLIKTRGQQVTLSCSPISGHRSVSWYQQTPGQGLQFLFEYFSETQRNKGNFPGRFSGRQFSNSRSEMNVSTLELGDSALYLCASSQIRSGRNNEQFFGPGTRLTVL.

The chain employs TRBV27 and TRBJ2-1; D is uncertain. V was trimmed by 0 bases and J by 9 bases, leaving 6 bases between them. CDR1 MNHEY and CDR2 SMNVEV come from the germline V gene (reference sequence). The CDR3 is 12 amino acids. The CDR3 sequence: CASSLSLSEQFF. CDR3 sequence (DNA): TGTGCCAGCAGTTTATCGCTCAGTGAGCAGTTCTTC.

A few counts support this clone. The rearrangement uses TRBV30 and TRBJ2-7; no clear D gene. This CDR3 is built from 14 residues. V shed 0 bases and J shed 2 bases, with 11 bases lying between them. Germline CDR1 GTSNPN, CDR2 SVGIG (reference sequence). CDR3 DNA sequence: TGTGCCTGGAGTGTACGACAAGGTGCCTACGAGCAGTACTTC. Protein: CAWSVRQGAYEQYF.

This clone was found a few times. The CDR3 region has the DNA TGTGCCAGCAGCTTGACGGCGGGGGGGCCGGAAGAGACCCAGTACTTC. Translated: CASSLTAGGPEETQYF. The rearrangement links TRBV11-3 to TRBJ2-5; 9 bases line up with TRBD2. The germline V gene has CDR1 SGHNT and CDR2 YENEEA. This CDR3 has 16 residues. Germline trimming cut 3 bases from V and 3 bases from J; bases unmatched to any gene: 8.

The CDR3 bases are TGTGCCAGCAGCTTGGCTTTTACAGGGGGCGCCCCCAATGAGCAGTTCTTC. Translating it yields CASSLAFTGGAPNEQFF. The chain employs TRBV5-6 and TRBJ2-1; 9 bases agree with TRBD1. V was clipped by 0 bases and J by 6 bases; unmatched bases: 10. The CDR3 contains 17 residues. Germline loops: CDR1 SGHDT, CDR2 YYEEEE. The full variable domain, its missing parts supplied by reference TRBV5-6 and TRBJ2-1, is DAGVTQSPTHLIKTRGQQVTLRCSPKSGHDTVSWYQQALGQGPQFIFQYYEEEERQRGNFPDRFSGHQFPNYSSELNVNALLLGDSALYLCASSLAFTGGAPNEQFFGPGTRLTVL.

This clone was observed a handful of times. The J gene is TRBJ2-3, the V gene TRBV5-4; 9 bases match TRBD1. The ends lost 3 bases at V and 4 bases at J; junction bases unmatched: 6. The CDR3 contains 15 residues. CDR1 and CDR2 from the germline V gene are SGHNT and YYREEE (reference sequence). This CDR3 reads CASSSPGQGPDTQYF. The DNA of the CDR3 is TGTGCCAGCAGCTCCCCGGGACAGGGTCCAGATACGCAGTATTTT.

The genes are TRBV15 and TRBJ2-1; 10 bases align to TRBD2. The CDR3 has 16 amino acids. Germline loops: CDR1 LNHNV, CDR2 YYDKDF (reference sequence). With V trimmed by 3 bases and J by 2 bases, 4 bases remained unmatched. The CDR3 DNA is TGTGCCACCAGCAGGGGTACTAGCGGGGCCTACAATGAGCAGTTCTTC. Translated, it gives CATSRGTSGAYNEQFF. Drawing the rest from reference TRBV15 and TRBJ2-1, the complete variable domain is DAMVIQNPRYQVTQFGKPVTLSCSQTLNHNVMYWYQQKSSQAPKLLFHYYDKDFNNEADTPDNFQSRRPNTSFCFLDIRSPGLGDTAMYLCATSRGTSGAYNEQFFGPGTRLTVL.

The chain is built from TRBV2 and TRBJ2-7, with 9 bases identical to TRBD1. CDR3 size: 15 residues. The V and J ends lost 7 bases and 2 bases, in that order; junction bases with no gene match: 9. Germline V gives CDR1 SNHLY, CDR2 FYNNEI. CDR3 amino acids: CASKPRTGVTYEQYF. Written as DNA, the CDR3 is TGTGCCAGCAAACCCCGGACAGGGGTAACCTACGAGCAGTACTTC.

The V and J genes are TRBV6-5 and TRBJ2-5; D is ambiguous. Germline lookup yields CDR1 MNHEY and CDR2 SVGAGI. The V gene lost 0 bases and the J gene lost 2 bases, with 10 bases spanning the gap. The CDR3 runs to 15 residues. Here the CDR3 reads CASSYSYQAQETQYF. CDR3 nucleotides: TGTGCCAGCAGTTACTCTTACCAAGCTCAAGAGACCCAGTACTTC.

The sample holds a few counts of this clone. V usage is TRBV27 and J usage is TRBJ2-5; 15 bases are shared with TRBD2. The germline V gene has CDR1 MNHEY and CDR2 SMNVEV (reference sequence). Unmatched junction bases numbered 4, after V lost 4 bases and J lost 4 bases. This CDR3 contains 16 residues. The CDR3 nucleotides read TGTGCCAGCAGTTCCGGACTAGCGGGGGGGCTAGAGACCCAGTACTTC. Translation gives CASSSGLAGGLETQYF.

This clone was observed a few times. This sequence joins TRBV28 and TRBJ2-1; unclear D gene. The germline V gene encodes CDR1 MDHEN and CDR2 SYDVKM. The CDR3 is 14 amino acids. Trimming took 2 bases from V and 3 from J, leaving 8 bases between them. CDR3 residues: CASSLIQIYNEQFF. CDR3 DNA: TGTGCCAGCAGTTTAATACAGATCTACAATGAGCAGTTCTTC.

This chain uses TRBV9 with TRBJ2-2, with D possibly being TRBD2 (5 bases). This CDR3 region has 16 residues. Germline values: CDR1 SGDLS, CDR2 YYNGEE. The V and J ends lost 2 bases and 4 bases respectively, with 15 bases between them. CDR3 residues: CASSVGVGSGTGELFF. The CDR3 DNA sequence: TGTGCCAGCAGCGTTGGGGTAGGCAGCGGCACCGGGGAGCTGTTTTTT.

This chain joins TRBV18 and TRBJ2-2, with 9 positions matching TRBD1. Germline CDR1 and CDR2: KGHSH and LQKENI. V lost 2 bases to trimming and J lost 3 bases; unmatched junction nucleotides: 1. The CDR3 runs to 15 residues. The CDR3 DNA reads TGTGCCAGCTCACCAGGGGACAGGGACACCGGGGAGCTGTTTTTT. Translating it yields CASSPGDRDTGELFF.